The present TCR beta chain was sequenced within a study of shared clonotypes between healthy human individuals. This clone was seen a single time. Profiling relied on immunoSEQ multiplex PCR, and the TCRdb table lists in-frame clones only, not all of them. Found here are nearly 1 million clones, 60% to 85% of them singletons; the top ten hold 1.5%. Trimming stripped 1 base from V and 3 bases from J, with 12 bases between. The CDR3 covers 15 residues. From germline, CDR1 is SNHLY and CDR2 FYNNEI. The origin of this receptor is a man between 18 and 29 years old in good health. V gene TRBV2 combines with J gene TRBJ2-5, with a tentative D call TRBD1 (5 bases). Sequenced sample: memory CD4+ T cells sorted from blood. Documented subset: CD45RA-negative fraction. This chain's CDR3 is CASSEEAGWKETQYF. As DNA, the CDR3 is TGTGCCAGCAGTGAAGAGGCAGGGTGGAAAGAGACCCAGTACTTC.